Shown below are 4 T cell receptor beta chains from a single sample sequenced in a study of shared clonotypes between healthy human individuals. Naivety among CD8 cells was defined by CD45RO negativity and positive CCR7 selection, thereby excluding terminally differentiated effector memory CD45RA+ cells. TCRdb's table, derived via immunoSEQ multiplex PCR, lists solely in-frame clones and lacks some. The sample lists roughly 1,800,000 clones, about 95% occurring once. The sequenced sample consisted of naive CD8+ T cells sorted from blood. The source is a man aged 18 to 30 in good health.

The V and J genes are TRBV11-2 and TRBJ2-1; tentative D call: TRBD2 (5 bases). CDR3 length: 14 amino acids. From germline, CDR1 is SGHAT and CDR2 FQNNGV. Trimming removed 5 bases from V and 2 bases from J, with 10 bases in between. CDR3 bases: TGTGCCAGCAGCCTCCTGGAGGCCTACAATGAGCAGTTCTTC. It is translated as CASSLLEAYNEQFF.

CDR3 residues: CASSLDGGTQYF. CDR3 in DNA: TGTGCCAGCAGCCTAGACGGGGGGACCCAGTACTTC. The rearrangement uses TRBV13 and TRBJ2-5, with D possibly being TRBD2 (6 bases). The germline V gene encodes CDR1 PRHDT and CDR2 FYEKMQ (reference sequence). Trimming removed 5 bases from V and 7 bases from J, with 11 bases in between. CDR3 length equals 12 residues.

The chain has TRBV12-1 and TRBJ1-6. TRBV12-1 is an annotated pseudogene. The CDR3 sequence is 13 residues long. CDR3 bases: TGTGCCAGCATTGGAGGGAGTGAGTCACCCCTCCACTTT. This codes for CASIGGSESPLHF.

With regard to this clone: This CDR3 is also generated by other DNA sequences in the sample. The J gene is TRBJ2-7, the V gene TRBV4-3; D is undetermined. V was shortened by 0 bases and J by 3 bases, with 6 bases between the two germline ends. The CDR3 is 13 amino acids. Germline CDR1 LGHNA, CDR2 YSLEER. The CDR3 bases are TGCGCCAGCAGCCAAGATCGGCGCTACGAGCAGTACTTC. Amino acids: CASSQDRRYEQYF.